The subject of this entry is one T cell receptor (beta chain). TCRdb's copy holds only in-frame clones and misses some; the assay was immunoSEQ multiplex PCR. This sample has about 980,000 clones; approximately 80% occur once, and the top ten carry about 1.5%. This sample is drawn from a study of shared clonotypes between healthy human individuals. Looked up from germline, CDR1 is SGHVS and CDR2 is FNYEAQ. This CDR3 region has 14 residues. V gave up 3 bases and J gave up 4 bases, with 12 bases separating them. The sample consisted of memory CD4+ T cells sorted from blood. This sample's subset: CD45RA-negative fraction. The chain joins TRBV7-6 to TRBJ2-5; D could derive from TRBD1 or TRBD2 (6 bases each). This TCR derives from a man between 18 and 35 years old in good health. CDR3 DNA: TGTGCCAGCAGCTTGACGGGGGCAAGAGAGACCCAGTACTTC. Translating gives CASSLTGARETQYF.